The entry below gives a single T cell receptor (beta chain) sequence along with its context. Its antigen target is currently unknown. An end of the junction differs from the germline gene, which may be a read error. The source of the sample is a study of shared clonotypes between healthy human individuals (dated by TCRdb to the early 2020s). Turning to the overall study: The cohort comprised two women and three men aged 18 to 49 years. Different laboratories and diverse techniques were used to prepare libraries and sequence TCR repertoires, to increase sequencing depth and limit assay-specific biases. To estimate repertoire size and how much clonotypes are shared between individuals, the study performed deep sequencing of blood TCR repertoires from a few healthy adults. Leukapheresis yielded between about 0.8 and 8.9 billion PBMCs per donor. Per donor, three plates each were used for CD4 naive and CD4 memory, two for CD8 naive, and one for CD8 memory.

In the germline V gene (reference sequence), CDR1 corresponds to SEHNR and CDR2 to FQNEAQ. Inclusive of the bounding cysteine and phenylalanine, the CDR3 is 11 residues long. Only the CDR3 portion is preserved as DNA: 33 bases, with reading frame beginning at the first base. Findings and caveats that apply to the study as a whole: Compared with non-shared clonotypes, the clonotypes found in all four sorted-subset donors had higher generation probabilities. Incomplete sequencing was indicated by rarefaction of sorted-subset datasets, despite the large sequencing depth. Pairwise subsampling indicated that sequencing depth was expected to affect the degree of clonotype sharing among donors. Naive subsets generally had larger estimated clonotype richness than memory subsets did. About 5% of naive CD4, roughly 3.5% of naive CD8, around 2.3% of memory CD4, and 0.4% of memory CD8 clonotypes were shared across a few donors. The small number of donors limited the genetic and exposure-history diversity represented. Sampling was limited to blood, and TCR repertoires in tissue likely differ from TCR repertoires in blood.

CD8 naive samples were CD45RO-negative cells positively selected for CCR7, giving a CD45RA+CCR7+ population that excluded TemRA cells. The donors were healthy, HIV-negative adults with no recently reported acute infections or vaccinations. All donors were Caucasian adults living in Nashville, Tennessee, USA. Blood was obtained by leukapheresis, after which PBMCs were separated by Ficoll-Histopaque density gradient centrifugation and cryopreserved in liquid nitrogen vapor phase. Purity and quantity of every magnetically sorted T cell population were checked by analytical flow cytometry. Genomic DNA was isolated from each sorted fraction and quantified by UV absorbance on a Nanodrop 2000c. Using the deep immunoSEQ assay, TCR CDR3 regions were amplified from genomic DNA by multiplex PCR. Extracted genomic DNA from each cell subset was distributed evenly across all wells of several immunoSEQ 96-well plates, and each plate was treated as a replicate. For sorted subsets, each replicate PCR was loaded with 200 ng genomic DNA, equivalent to 25,000 to 30,000 T cell genomes. Purified libraries were quantified with a Qubit 3.0 fluorometer, sized on a Bioanalyzer 2100, and re-quantified with the KAPA Library Quantification kit. Every immunoSEQ 96-well plate was sequenced on a dedicated single-read 150-cycle Illumina NextSeq 550 flow cell. For the original study's pipeline: The immunoSEQ output contained only junctional sequences without quality scores, so filtering could not match that applied to full-length reads. Sequences were annotated with PyIR, a Python wrapper for IgBLAST v1.9, using IMGT germline references to assign V/J genes and CDR3. Reads were filtered out if the reads had weak V/J assignments (E-value above 1e-6), no CDR3, stop codons, out-of-frame junctions, or ambiguous translated residues. A V3J clonotype was defined by an identical inferred V gene, J gene, and CDR3 amino acid sequence. The percentage overlap between two repertoires was calculated by dividing the number of shared unique clonotypes by the size of the smaller repertoire. Three approaches were used to assess repertoire richness: RTK rarefaction, the Chao1 estimator, and Recon v2.1 estimates of unobserved clonotypes. OLGA was used to compute generation probabilities for all TCRbeta clonotypes that the gDNA method yielded from a few donors. This is the immuneACCESS table as TCRdb keeps it, with only in-frame sequences that have V and J called. A part of the clones is gone; compared with another copy, unresolved V genes explain less than half, and the rest is unexplained. D and trimming come from the DNA, and the V and J calls and clone size come from that table. Counted in this sample were hundreds of thousands of clones; roughly 95% of them appeared once. The ten largest clonotypes hold roughly 0.1% of the sample.

The sequence joins TRBV7-9 to TRBJ2-7; TRBD1 matches 9 bases in the middle. Material for sequencing was naive CD8+ T cells sorted from blood. This sample's cell subset or site label indicates: CD45RA+CCR7+. The TCR comes from a woman in her twenties or thirties in good health. The DNA is TGTGCCAGCAGCTTGACAGGGGGACTCAGCTTC. The resulting protein is CASSLTGGLSF.